These 18 T cell receptor beta chains were all obtained from the same sample, sequenced in a study of blood T cells in healthy people across ages. With a J-beta primer mix and a sample-barcoded 5' primer, a second PCR ran roughly 7 to 11 cycles. TCRdb reanalysed the 5' RACE reads using MiXCR and keeps one entry per CDR3 protein. Of roughly 800,000 distinct CDR3 sequences detected, roughly 25% appear once; the ten largest clones hold approximately 3.7%. Separately, the same data were catalogued under a study of T cells of mothers and their children.

Material: blood. Receptors were obtained from a boy between 10 and 17 years old in good health.

This clonotype has only a few counts. The J gene is TRBJ1-3, the V gene TRBV4-3; D may be TRBD1 (6 bases). Germline V lookup: CDR1 LGHNA, CDR2 YSLEER. V was pared by 1 base and J by 4 bases, with 14 bases between. The CDR3 runs 16 residues. The CDR3 is CASSQATGATGNTIYF. The CDR3, as DNA: TGCGCCAGCAGCCAAGCGACGGGGGCGACGGGAAACACCATATATTTT.

The V and J genes are TRBV7-2 and TRBJ2-1; 10 bases fit TRBD2. This CDR3 spans 16 amino acids. V gave up 6 bases and J gave up 0 bases; unmatched junction bases: 5. The germline V gene has CDR1 SGHTA and CDR2 FQGNSA. CDR3 coding DNA: TGTGCCAGCAGGTATTCTAGCGGGAGCTCCTACAATGAGCAGTTCTTC. Protein product: CASRYSSGSSYNEQFF.

The chain carries TRBV11-2 and TRBJ2-3; D uncertain. Trimming took off 3 bases at V and 5 bases at J, with 18 bases between the two ends. CDR1 and CDR2 from the germline V gene are SGHAT and FQNNGV. CDR3 length: 16 residues. DNA of the CDR3: TGTGCCAGCAGCTTCAGAGGACGACCAGTCGTAGATACGCAGTATTTT. It translates to CASSFRGRPVVDTQYF.

This clonotype was seen more than once but under ten times. The CDR3 spells CSALGRFRGAGLETQYF. The CDR3 coding sequence is TGCAGTGCCCTAGGACGGTTTAGGGGGGCCGGTCTAGAGACCCAGTACTTC. This sequence joins TRBV20-1 and TRBJ2-5; D possibly uses TRBD1 or TRBD2 (6 bases each). The ends were cut back, 6 bases at V and 4 bases at J, with 27 bases in the middle. Germline V gene data show CDR1 as DFQATT and CDR2 as SNEGSKA (reference sequence). The CDR3 loop spans 17 amino acids.

This clonotype came up a few times. The chain joins TRBV12-5 to TRBJ2-5; possible D gene TRBD1, 6 bases. Germline values: CDR1 LGHNT, CDR2 FRNRAP. CDR3 length: 13 amino acids. V was trimmed by 3 bases and J by 2 bases, leaving 7 bases between them. The CDR3: CASGLGTQETQYF. In nucleotides, the CDR3 is TGTGCTAGTGGTTTAGGGACACAAGAGACCCAGTACTTC.

A few counts support this clonotype. The rearrangement links TRBV2 to TRBJ2-1; D gene ambiguous. The CDR3 has 14 amino acids. Germline assignment: CDR1 SNHLY and CDR2 FYNNEI. Trimming took 3 bases from V and 4 from J, leaving 10 bases between them. The CDR3 sequence: CASSERREYNEQFF. DNA of the CDR3: TGTGCCAGCAGTGAGCGCAGAGAGTACAATGAGCAGTTCTTC.

The sample holds a few counts of this clonotype. The CDR3 nucleotides read TGTGCCAGCAGTTTAGCACCCGGCGTACAAGAGACCCAGTACTTC. Amino acids: CASSLAPGVQETQYF. The chain carries TRBV12-3 or TRBV12-4 and TRBJ2-5, with D hard to call. V dropped 0 bases and J dropped 2 bases, with 10 bases sitting between them. This CDR3 contains 15 residues.

This clonotype appeared a few times. The chain is built from TRBV7-8 and TRBJ2-1, with 11 bases that match TRBD2. The J segment lost 5 bases and the V segment lost 5 bases, leaving 11 bases of the junction unmatched. This CDR3 comprises 17 residues. Per the germline V gene, CDR1 is SGHVS and CDR2 is FQNEAQ. This CDR3 is CASSLGLAGPSNNEQFF. The CDR3 DNA follows: TGTGCCAGCAGCCTTGGACTAGCGGGCCCTTCCAACAATGAGCAGTTCTTC.

The CDR3 bases are TGCAGTGCTAGAGATAGCCGCACAGGAGCCTACGAGCAGTACTTC. As protein: CSARDSRTGAYEQYF. The chain links TRBV20-1 to TRBJ2-7; perhaps TRBD1 as D (5 bases). The V gene lost 0 bases and the J gene lost 2 bases, with 14 bases spanning the gap. Germline V CDR1 and CDR2: DFQATT, SNEGSKA (reference sequence). This CDR3 is built from 15 residues.

The gene calls are TRBV3-1 and TRBJ1-2, with 7 nucleotides matching TRBD1. The length of the CDR3 is 14 residues. Unmatched junction bases numbered 6, after V lost 1 base and J lost 7 bases. Germline CDR1 LGHDT, CDR2 YNNKEL (reference sequence). CDR3 region: CASSQVTGLSGYTF. The CDR3 DNA follows: TGTGCCAGCAGCCAAGTGACAGGGCTCAGTGGCTACACCTTC.

In this sample, this clonotype turned up once. J is TRBJ2-7 and V is TRBV20-1; 8 nucleotides agree with TRBD2. Germline V gene data show CDR1 as DFQATT and CDR2 as SNEGSKA (reference sequence). The CDR3 runs to 14 residues. The junction had 7 bases not matched to a gene; V was cut back by 6 bases and J by 0 bases. The CDR3 coding sequence is TGCAGTGCCGGGGGGGGCGGTCACTCCTACGAGCAGTACTTC. Protein: CSAGGGGHSYEQYF.

Only a few counts were recorded for this clonotype. The chain has TRBV12-3 or TRBV12-4 and TRBJ2-2; 11 bases line up with TRBD2. Losses at the gene ends were 5 bases for V and 5 bases for J; bases not matched to a gene: 4. The CDR3 is made up of 15 amino acids. Here the CDR3 DNA reads TGTGCCAGCAGTGGGACTAGCGGATCAACCGGGGAGCTGTTTTTT. It specifies CASSGTSGSTGELFF.

This clonotype appeared a few times. The CDR3 reads CASSVRGSETEAFF. The CDR3 nucleotides are TGTGCCAGCAGCGTACGGGGTTCGGAAACTGAAGCTTTCTTT. The chain carries TRBV9 and TRBJ1-1; unclear D gene. In germline, CDR1 is SGDLS, CDR2 YYNGEE. V lost 1 base and J lost 5, with 12 bases in between. The CDR3 consists of 14 residues.

This chain connects TRBV28 to TRBJ1-2; D unclear. The V end was cut by 6 bases, the J end by 4 bases, with 18 bases between. CDR1 is MDHEN, CDR2 SYDVKM, per germline. The CDR3 extends over 15 amino acids. CDR3 protein: CASRPTPLLGYGYTF. The CDR3 DNA reads as TGTGCCAGCAGACCTACCCCGCTTTTAGGCTATGGCTACACCTTC.

This clonotype was counted between two and nine times. V and J are TRBV24-1 and TRBJ2-1; D possibly uses TRBD1 or TRBD2 (5 bases each). The V and J ends lost 1 base and 0 bases respectively, with 9 bases between them. The CDR3 loop spans 16 amino acids. CDR1 KGHDR and CDR2 SFDVKD come from the germline V gene. The CDR3: CATSDLAGSSYNEQFF. The CDR3 nucleotides are TGTGCCACCAGTGATTTAGCAGGGAGCTCCTACAATGAGCAGTTCTTC.

CDR3: CASSERQGSSGNTIYF. In DNA form, the CDR3 reads TGTGCCAGCAGCGAAAGACAGGGAAGCTCTGGAAACACCATATATTTT. The chain links TRBV7-8 to TRBJ1-3, with 7 bases matching TRBD1. The CDR3 consists of 16 residues. CDR1 and CDR2 from the germline V gene are SGHVS and FQNEAQ. V lost 5 bases to trimming and J lost 0 bases; unmatched junction nucleotides: 7.

This chain links TRBV7-2 with TRBJ2-5, with no clear D. The CDR3 is made up of 14 amino acids. Trimming left V 2 bases short and J 1 base short, with 8 bases between. Germline CDR1 reads SGHTA; CDR2 reads FQGNSA. CDR3 residues: CASSLLYGQETQYF. CDR3 sequence (DNA): TGTGCCAGCAGCTTATTGTACGGCCAAGAGACCCAGTACTTC.

CDR3 coding DNA: TGCGCCAGCAGCCAAGGTAGCGGGAGGACAGATACGCAGTATTTT. Translating it yields CASSQGSGRTDTQYF. J is TRBJ2-3 and V is TRBV4-3; 10 bases map to TRBD2. Germline assignment: CDR1 LGHNA and CDR2 YSLEER. V dropped 1 base and J dropped 3; count of bases not matched to a gene: 1. This CDR3 comprises 15 residues.